This T cell receptor beta chain was retrieved from a study of shared clonotypes between healthy human individuals. Assay: immunoSEQ multiplex PCR; the TCRdb copy retains only in-frame clones and omits some. The sample has about 1.1 million clones; approximately 80% are singletons. The authors divided CD4+ cells into CD45RA+ naive and CD45RA-negative memory subsets. The germline gives CDR1 KGHSH, CDR2 LQKENI. The length of the CDR3 is 16 residues. After removal of 1 base from V and 2 bases from J, the junction contained 1 base not matched to a gene. The rearrangement links TRBV18 to TRBJ2-1; TRBD2 matches at 11 bases. Sequences were obtained from memory CD4+ T cells from PBMCs. Sample subset: CD45RA-negative fraction. The sequence was collected from a man between 18 and 35 years old in good health. Some clones in this sample may be carry-over from other donors' samples. The CDR3 coding sequence is TGTGCCAGCTCACCACTAGCGGGAGGGCCCTACAATGAGCAGTTCTTC. Its translation: CASSPLAGGPYNEQFF.